This T cell receptor beta chain was observed in a study of T cells in narcolepsy. Findings and limits, study-wide: Comparing one patient's CSF and blood CD4+ clonotypes highlighted HCRT- and TRIB2-specific autoreactive clonotypes.

Only in-frame clones appear in the TCRdb table, and some are missing; sequencing was by immunoSEQ multiplex PCR. The repertoire has around 27,000 clones, about four fifths of them found once; the top ten carry less than 0.75%. A note on this clone: Its antigen is unidentified.

The sequencing sample was made of CD45RA- memory CD4+ T cells from PBMCs. The source of this sequence is a human donor with narcolepsy.

The CDR3 DNA sequence: TGTGCCAGTGGCAGGGGTGGAAACACCATATATTTT. As protein: CASGRGGNTIYF. This sequence joins TRBV9 and TRBJ1-3; a possible D gene is TRBD1 (6 bases). Germline values: CDR1 SGDLS, CDR2 YYNGEE. The V end lost 8 bases, the J end lost 3 bases, and 9 bases lay between the germline ends. This CDR3 region has 12 residues.